The sequence of this T cell receptor beta chain was determined in a study of T cell responses to AZD1222 COVID-19 vaccine. Whole-study results and caveats: Most donors were white British, females outnumbered males, and clonal diversity was possibly underestimated. There were vaccine-associated CD4 TCRs across spike, dominant at 160-218 and 743-854.

A word on this clone: The antigen is undetermined.

Sequencing used immunoSEQ multiplex PCR; TCRdb keeps in-frame clones, though not all of them. The table has 150,000 or so clones, 92% seen once; the top ten hold 1% to 1.5%. V was pared by 5 bases and J by 0 bases, with 6 bases between. Germline CDR1 reads LGHDT; CDR2 reads YNNKEL (reference sequence). CDR3 length: 13 residues. The analysis combined second doses at about 4 or about 12 weeks. V gene TRBV3-1 (or the pseudogene TRBV3-2) combines with J gene TRBJ2-3; D gene uncertain. This clonotype was obtained from an adult who received the AZD1222 COVID-19 vaccine. Source: peripheral blood, taken 28 days after the second AZD1222 dose. CDR3 region: CASSWESTDTQYF. DNA of the CDR3: TGTGCCAGCAGCTGGGAAAGCACAGATACGCAGTATTTT.